This entry lists 13 T cell receptor beta chains sequenced from one sample in a study of control samples from healthy donors and cancer patients. Produced via immunoSEQ multiplex PCR; TCRdb's table is partial and in-frame only. The sample's table shows fewer than 200,000 clones. The specimen sequenced was blood. The receptors stem from a woman aged 30 to 39 in good health.

This chain uses TRBV3-1 (or the pseudogene TRBV3-2) with TRBJ2-7, with 12 bases matching TRBD2. The germline gives CDR1 LGHDT, CDR2 YNNKEL (reference sequence). This CDR3 comprises 16 residues. Trimming at V came to 4 bases and at J to 2 bases, leaving 6 bases not matched to a gene. For the CDR3, the DNA is TGTGCCAGCAGCCCCCGCACTAGCGGGGGGACCTACGAGCAGTACTTC. Protein product: CASSPRTSGGTYEQYF.

The chain uses TRBV29-1 and TRBJ2-7; no clear D. CDR3 length: 14 amino acids. Trimming pared 3 bases from V and 3 bases from J, leaving 15 bases between. CDR1 SQVTM and CDR2 ANQGSEA come from the germline V gene. The DNA of the CDR3 is TGCAGCGTTGATATACAACCCTGGGACTACGAGCAGTACTTC. It yields the protein CSVDIQPWDYEQYF.

This chain connects TRBV6-5 to TRBJ1-5; a possible D gene is TRBD1 (5 bases). The length of the CDR3 is 15 residues. Trimming removed 8 bases at V and 2 bases at J, with 16 bases between. Germline-derived CDR1 and CDR2 are MNHEY and SVGAGI. The CDR3: CASRQSPHGNQPQHF. CDR3 nucleotides: TGTGCCAGCCGACAGAGCCCTCACGGCAATCAGCCCCAGCATTTT.

This chain connects TRBV6-6 to TRBJ1-6; D is unclear. The germline gives CDR1 MNHNY, CDR2 SVGAGI (reference sequence). Trimming left V 4 bases short and J 12 bases short, with 10 bases between. The CDR3 consists of 12 residues. The chain's CDR3 is CASSWETGPLHF. In DNA form, the CDR3 reads TGTGCCAGCAGTTGGGAAACCGGACCCCTCCACTTT.

This sequence joins TRBV28 and TRBJ1-2; weak D call: TRBD1 (6 bases). There are 16 residues in the CDR3. Between the trimmed V and J ends, which lost 4 bases and 4 bases, there was a span of 19 bases. Germline values: CDR1 MDHEN, CDR2 SYDVKM. Here the CDR3 reads CASSSPGGAEVYGYTF. In DNA, the CDR3 is TGTGCCAGCAGTTCCCCTGGGGGGGCTGAGGTCTATGGCTACACCTTC.

This chain links TRBV18 with TRBJ2-5, with TRBD1 matching over 8 bases. With 3 bases clipped from V and 5 bases from J, the junction kept 11 bases outside the gene matches. Germline V gene lookup returns CDR1 KGHSH and CDR2 LQKENI. The CDR3 covers 16 residues. The CDR3: CASSPPRRTGWETQYF. CDR3 sequence (DNA): TGTGCCAGCTCACCCCCGAGGCGGACAGGGTGGGAGACCCAGTACTTC.

V gene TRBV27 combines with J gene TRBJ2-7; 9 bases match TRBD1. V shed 5 bases and J 4 bases; nucleotides not matched to a gene: 6. This CDR3 has 14 amino acids. The germline gives CDR1 MNHEY, CDR2 SMNVEV (reference sequence). The CDR3 DNA reads as TGTGCCAGCAGTCTCATGGGACAGGGATACGAGCAGTACTTC. Protein sequence: CASSLMGQGYEQYF.

This chain uses TRBV6-6 with TRBJ1-1, with 7 bases aligning to TRBD1. After removal of 6 bases from V and 3 bases from J, the junction contained 13 bases not matched to a gene. Per germline, CDR1 MNHNY and CDR2 SVGAGI (reference sequence). The CDR3 totals 16 residues. The CDR3 bases are TGTGCCAGCAGCCTCGACAGGGTTAGTATGGACACTGAAGCTTTCTTT. Protein product: CASSLDRVSMDTEAFF.

The V call is TRBV18, the J call TRBJ1-1; TRBD1 matches at 9 bases. The V gene end was trimmed by 4 bases and the J gene end by 1 base; junction bases not matched to a gene: 10. In germline, CDR1 is KGHSH, CDR2 LQKENI. The length of the CDR3 is 17 residues. CDR3 bases: TGTGCCAGCTCACTAAATATCCCGGGACAGGGGAACACTGAAGCTTTCTTT. Encoded protein: CASSLNIPGQGNTEAFF.

The DNA for the CDR3 is TGTGCCAGCAGTTCGACAGGGTCGGTCAGCAATGAGCAGTTCTTC. Encoded protein: CASSSTGSVSNEQFF. J is TRBJ2-1 and V is TRBV6-5; 7 bases match TRBD1. CDR1 is MNHEY, CDR2 SVGAGI, per germline. The CDR3 sequence is 15 residues long. V lost 4 bases and J lost 6; bases outside the gene matches: 9.

The CDR3 DNA sequence: TGTGCCAGCAGTGAATTGGTTCAGGAGGACACAAAGAACGAGCAGTACTTC. The encoded protein is CASSELVQEDTKNEQYF. The chain carries TRBV25-1 and TRBJ2-7; D may be TRBD1 or TRBD2 (5 bases each). CDR3 length equals 17 residues. Trimming removed 1 base from V and 5 bases from J, with 21 bases in between. Germline CDR1 is MGHDK and CDR2 is SYGVNS.

This chain's CDR3 is CASSQDWGAGGNSPLHF. The DNA for the CDR3 is TGCGCCAGCAGCCAAGATTGGGGGGCAGGGGGTAATTCACCCCTCCACTTT. The gene calls are TRBV4-3 and TRBJ1-6, with TRBD1 matching over 7 bases. V gave up 0 bases and J gave up 6 bases; unmatched junction bases: 8. The germline gives CDR1 LGHNA, CDR2 YSLEER. The CDR3 spans 17 residues.

The rearrangement joins TRBV3-1 (or the pseudogene TRBV3-2) to TRBJ2-2; D not resolved. CDR1 and CDR2 from the germline V gene are LGHDT and YNNKEL (reference sequence). This CDR3 has 12 amino acids. V lost 1 base to trimming and J lost 6 bases, with 3 bases between them. The CDR3 here is CASSQVPGELFF. The CDR3 bases are TGTGCCAGCAGCCAAGTTCCCGGGGAGCTGTTTTTT.